This passage covers 20 T cell receptor beta chains from one sample sequenced in a study of T cell changes during pregnancy in multiple sclerosis. The protocol was immunoSEQ multiplex PCR, while the TCRdb copy is restricted to in-frame clones and leaves out a portion. This table has around 65,000 clones, approximately 85% appearing once. Sequenced here: peripheral blood, sampled in the first trimester of pregnancy. The receptors were sampled from a female donor with multiple sclerosis, enrolled in a pregnancy study.

The chain links TRBV11-2 to TRBJ1-2; TRBD1 matches at 9 bases. The CDR3 contains 14 residues. Trimming took 5 bases from V and 8 from J; bases not matched to a gene: 9. Germline V gene lookup returns CDR1 SGHAT and CDR2 FQNNGV. The DNA of the CDR3 is TGTGCCAGCAGCCCGCGGGACAGGGTTAGAGGCTACACCTTC. Protein sequence: CASSPRDRVRGYTF.

The V and J genes are TRBV12-5 and TRBJ1-5; 9 nucleotides match TRBD1. The junction had 10 bases not matched to a gene; V was cut back by 7 bases and J by 6 bases. The germline CDR1 and CDR2 sequences are LGHNT and FRNRAP. The CDR3 is 15 residues long. In DNA, the CDR3 is TGTGCTAGTGCCATCCCAGACAGGGGGAGTCAGCCCCAGCATTTT. As protein: CASAIPDRGSQPQHF.

The chain recombines TRBV20-1 with TRBJ2-3; possible D gene TRBD2, 6 bases. From germline, CDR1 is DFQATT and CDR2 SNEGSKA (reference sequence). The CDR3 extends over 11 amino acids. This CDR3 is CSVKRADTQYF. The CDR3 DNA follows: TGCAGCGTTAAGCGGGCAGATACGCAGTATTTT.

This clone was seen more than once but under ten times. The V and J genes are TRBV7-9 and TRBJ2-7; 9 nucleotides match TRBD1. The germline CDR1 and CDR2 sequences are SEHNR and FQNEAQ (reference sequence). With 6 bases clipped from V and 6 bases from J, the junction kept 3 bases outside the gene matches. The CDR3 contains 12 residues. The CDR3 spells CASSLTGGEQYF. CDR3 nucleotide sequence: TGTGCCAGCAGTCTGACAGGGGGCGAGCAGTACTTC.

V is TRBV27 and J is TRBJ2-1, with 10 bases that match TRBD2. Germline CDR1 is MNHEY and CDR2 is SMNVEV (reference sequence). The length of the CDR3 is 17 residues. The V segment lost 3 bases and the J segment 9 bases; nucleotides outside the gene matches: 14. CDR3 in amino acids: CASSFPSGSSFEGEQFF. The CDR3 coding sequence is TGTGCCAGCAGTTTTCCTAGCGGGAGTTCGTTCGAGGGTGAGCAGTTCTTC.

CDR3 nucleotides: TGTGCCAGCAGCACTAGACTAGCGGGCAACACCGGGGAGCTGTTTTTT. Residues: CASSTRLAGNTGELFF. This rearrangement joins TRBV7-2 to TRBJ2-2, with 10 bases that match TRBD2. Unmatched junction bases numbered 5, after V lost 5 bases and J lost 2 bases. The germline gives CDR1 SGHTA, CDR2 FQGNSA. The CDR3 length is 16 residues.

The chain is built from TRBV28 and TRBJ2-3; D might be TRBD2 (6 bases). V was trimmed by 7 bases and J by 4 bases, leaving 12 bases between them. There are 13 residues in the CDR3. Germline V gene lookup returns CDR1 MDHEN and CDR2 SYDVKM. CDR3 residues: CASKPGAPDTQYF. CDR3 nucleotides: TGTGCCAGCAAACCGGGAGCCCCAGATACGCAGTATTTT.

The chain employs TRBV5-1 and TRBJ2-1, with unresolved D. Germline V gene sequence: CDR1 SGHRS, CDR2 YFSETQ. The CDR3 is 14 amino acids. Deletions cut 2 bases from V and 7 bases from J, with 13 bases between. The CDR3 DNA reads TGCGCCAGCAGCTTAAACTTCGCTTTGAATGAGCAGTTCTTC. This sequence encodes CASSLNFALNEQFF.

The chain combines TRBV28 with TRBJ2-1; D may be TRBD2 (6 bases). The CDR3 is 16 residues long. V gave up 4 bases and J gave up 5 bases, with 18 bases separating them. Germline V gene sequence: CDR1 MDHEN, CDR2 SYDVKM. CDR3 DNA: TGTGCCAGCAGTTCCCCCCGGGATAGCGGCAACAATGAGCAGTTCTTC. Translating gives CASSSPRDSGNNEQFF.

The V and J genes are TRBV5-1 and TRBJ2-5, with 9 bases matching TRBD2. This CDR3 has 16 amino acids. Germline V CDR1 and CDR2: SGHRS, YFSETQ. With V trimmed by 3 bases and J by 4 bases, 10 bases remained unmatched. In DNA form, the CDR3 reads TGCGCCAGCAGCTCTCTAGCGGGACATTCCCCAGAGACCCAGTACTTC. It specifies CASSSLAGHSPETQYF.

The rearrangement joins TRBV9 to TRBJ2-2, with D maybe TRBD1 (6 bases). Germline values: CDR1 SGDLS, CDR2 YYNGEE. This CDR3 spans 15 amino acids. The V end was cut by 3 bases, the J end by 5 bases, with 14 bases between. CDR3 sequence: CASSDGQMMTGELFF. CDR3 coding DNA: TGTGCCAGCAGCGATGGACAGATGATGACCGGGGAGCTGTTTTTT.

J is TRBJ1-3 and V is TRBV25-1; D not resolved. The CDR3 sequence is 13 residues long. Trimming pared 5 bases from V and 1 base from J, leaving 6 bases between. CDR1 is MGHDK and CDR2 is SYGVNS in the germline V gene. Here the CDR3 reads CASSPRSGNTIYF. CDR3 bases: TGTGCCAGCAGTCCGAGGTCTGGAAACACCATATATTTT.

The chain joins TRBV5-1 to TRBJ2-1; D possibly corresponds to TRBD1 (5 bases). CDR1 is SGHRS and CDR2 is YFSETQ in the germline V gene. This CDR3 is built from 15 residues. V was trimmed by 2 bases and J by 7 bases, leaving 16 bases between them. CDR3 sequence (DNA): TGCGCCAGCAGCTTCTTTCAGGGCCCGATGAATGAGCAGTTCTTC. Translated, it gives CASSFFQGPMNEQFF.

This chain links TRBV11-2 with TRBJ2-3; TRBD2 aligns across 8 bases. CDR1 is SGHAT and CDR2 is FQNNGV in the germline V gene. The V and J ends lost 5 bases and 6 bases, in that order; junction bases with no gene match: 7. The CDR3 contains 14 residues. The CDR3: CASSRSGSSDTQYF. Written as DNA, the CDR3 is TGTGCCAGCAGCCGGAGCGGGAGTAGCGATACGCAGTATTTT.

The V and J genes are TRBV4-1 and TRBJ2-3; D possibly corresponds to TRBD2 (6 bases). The CDR3 loop spans 14 amino acids. CDR1 is MGHRA and CDR2 is YSYEKL in the germline V gene. V was trimmed by 9 bases and J by 0 bases, leaving 13 bases between them. The CDR3 DNA is TGCGCCAGTGGCGCCGGGACTAGCACAGATACGCAGTATTTT. Translation gives CASGAGTSTDTQYF.

The rearrangement joins TRBV5-4 to TRBJ1-3, with 9 nucleotides matching TRBD1. Germline CDR1 is SGHNT and CDR2 is YYREEE (reference sequence). The CDR3 totals 14 residues. V shed 4 bases, J shed 3 bases, and the junction held 2 bases outside the gene matches. This CDR3 is CASSAGQGGNTIYF. The DNA for the CDR3 is TGTGCCAGCAGCGCGGGACAGGGTGGAAACACCATATATTTT.

This CDR3 reads CASSHLLTGGRETQYF. As DNA, the CDR3 is TGCGCCAGCAGCCACCTACTAACAGGGGGCCGGGAGACCCAGTACTTC. The chain carries TRBV4-1 and TRBJ2-5; TRBD1 aligns across 9 bases. V trimming: 3 bases; J trimming: 5 bases; junction bases outside the gene matches: 10. This CDR3 is built from 16 residues. Germline lookup yields CDR1 MGHRA and CDR2 YSYEKL.

This chain links TRBV13 with TRBJ2-7, with 11 bases fitting TRBD1. Germline trimming cut 6 bases from V and 5 bases from J; bases unmatched to any gene: 6. This CDR3 has 14 residues. Germline values: CDR1 PRHDT, CDR2 FYEKMQ (reference sequence). CDR3 in DNA: TGTGCCAGCAGATACGGACAGGGGGCCGACGAGCAGTACTTC. Its translation is CASRYGQGADEQYF.

This clone was recorded only once. The rearrangement joins TRBV5-1 to TRBJ2-4; 12 nucleotides match TRBD2. Germline V gene data show CDR1 as SGHRS and CDR2 as YFSETQ. The CDR3 spans 16 residues. The ends lost 4 bases at V and 6 bases at J; junction bases unmatched: 8. The CDR3 reads CASSSPGLAGVNIQYF. CDR3 nucleotide sequence: TGCGCCAGCAGCAGCCCGGGACTAGCGGGCGTAAACATTCAGTACTTC.

This rearrangement joins TRBV5-1 to TRBJ2-7, with D perhaps matching TRBD2 (6 bases). Germline values: CDR1 SGHRS, CDR2 YFSETQ. The V end was cut by 3 bases, the J end by 2 bases, with 18 bases between. The CDR3 runs to 16 residues. CDR3 protein: CASSSGSSTSTYEQYF. The CDR3 DNA reads TGCGCCAGCAGCTCTGGGTCCTCGACTAGTACCTACGAGCAGTACTTC.